This T cell receptor beta chain was retrieved from a study of T-cell reconstitution after alpha-beta-depleted transplantation in children. Unique molecular identifiers featured in how the TCRbeta library was prepared. TCRdb reprocessed the PCR reads via MiXCR and lists one record per CDR3 protein. The sample includes over 550,000 distinct CDR3 sequences, roughly a tenth of them seen just once. This receptor was identified in a human donor who donated a stem cell graft to a child with acute myeloid leukemia. The sample in question was PBMCs from the stem cell graft donor, obtained from the stem cell graft.

As DNA, the CDR3 is TGTGCCAGCAGTCGCCAAACACAGGGGACTGAAGCTTTCTTT. Amino acids: CASSRQTQGTEAFF. The rearrangement uses TRBV12-3 or TRBV12-4 and TRBJ1-1; the match to TRBD1 covers 7 bases. V shed 5 bases and J 5 bases; nucleotides not matched to a gene: 8. The CDR3 runs 14 residues.